Sequencing of this TCR beta chain was carried out in a study of OX40 agonist ivuxolimab in advanced cancers. Background for the entire study: Ivuxolimab was a fully human IgG2 agonistic monoclonal antibody targeting the costimulatory receptor OX40 (CD134). Intravenous ivuxolimab was administered to patients every 2 weeks at six dose levels: 0.01, 0.1, 0.3, 1.5, 3 and 10 mg/kg. Among the roughly 50 dose-escalation patients, around 19 had hepatocellular carcinoma, around 15 melanoma, 9 renal cell carcinoma and 9 head and neck cancer. A male proportion of around 81% and a mean age of around 60 years, ranging from about 23 to 90, were recorded for the dose-escalation cohort. Patients were allowed to have had prior anti-PD-1, anti-PD-L1 or anti-CTLA-4 therapy, and around 41% of the dose-escalation patients had previously received checkpoint inhibitors. Partial responses occurred in three dose-escalation patients, of whom one had hepatocellular carcinoma and two had cutaneous melanoma. The point of sequencing TCRbeta in the periphery was to test whether ivuxolimab changed TCR sequence diversity and drove clonal T-cell expansion. The paper covers the monotherapy dose-escalation part of the phase I ivuxolimab trial, which included N ≈ 57 patients.

What the authors observed across the whole study: At doses from 0.1 to 3.0 mg/kg, clonal expansion was seen in both CD4+ and CD8+ blood T cells between baseline and week 6. After ivuxolimab, more expanded clones were found on average in CD8+ T cells than in CD4+ T cells. Low levels of normalized T-cell clonal expansion were also seen in some patients who did not respond. In the 0.1-3.0 mg/kg groups, partial responders had among the lowest normalized peripheral clonal expansion, particularly in CD8+ T cells. The antigen specificity of the peripheral T cells that underwent clonal expansion was not determined.

Patients with autoimmune disease history or receiving systemic immunosuppression were excluded from the trial. Peripheral blood for TCR sequencing was collected from all dose cohorts at baseline, on cycle 4 day 1, and on cycle 7 day 1. Samples were obtained from an open-label, multicenter, first-in-human phase I dose-escalation trial of ivuxolimab. Adults with locally advanced or metastatic head and neck squamous cell, hepatocellular, melanoma or renal cell carcinoma were enrolled in the trial. Before TCR sequencing, CD4+ T cells and CD8+ T cells were sorted from peripheral blood as separate populations. Remarks on this clone: No cognate antigen has been identified for it. Base-call qualities are not available, and no considerably larger clone is one nucleotide away.

CDR1 MNHNS and CDR2 SASEGT are derived from the germline V gene. Compared with germline, V lacks 3 bases and J lacks 1 base; bases without a gene match: 5. Spanning cysteine to phenylalanine, the CDR3 consists of 15 amino acids. Only CDR3 DNA is held: 45 bases, read in frame from base 1. To sequence the TCRbeta CDR3 region, genomic DNA was isolated from the sorted cells. The immunoSEQ Assay was used to sequence the TCRbeta CDR3 regions. TCRdb took this table from immuneACCESS and kept in-frame rearrangements with V and J called. Such tables lack part of the clones; where checked against another copy, unresolved V genes explain under half of the gap, and the rest is unexplained. This sample gives 20,000 to 25,000 clones in total; around four fifths of them show up just once. The top ten clones comprise around 50% of the sample.

The input for sequencing was CD4+ or CD8+ T cells sorted from blood, taken in a trial of the OX40 agonist ivuxolimab. The V gene is TRBV6-1 and the J gene is TRBJ1-1; 7 bases in between match TRBD1. The source of this sequence is an adult with an advanced solid tumor such as melanoma, head and neck, liver or kidney cancer. The sequenced DNA is TGTGCCAGCAGTGAGGTGGACAGGCGGAACACTGAAGCTTTCTTT. Translation gives CASSEVDRRNTEAFF.